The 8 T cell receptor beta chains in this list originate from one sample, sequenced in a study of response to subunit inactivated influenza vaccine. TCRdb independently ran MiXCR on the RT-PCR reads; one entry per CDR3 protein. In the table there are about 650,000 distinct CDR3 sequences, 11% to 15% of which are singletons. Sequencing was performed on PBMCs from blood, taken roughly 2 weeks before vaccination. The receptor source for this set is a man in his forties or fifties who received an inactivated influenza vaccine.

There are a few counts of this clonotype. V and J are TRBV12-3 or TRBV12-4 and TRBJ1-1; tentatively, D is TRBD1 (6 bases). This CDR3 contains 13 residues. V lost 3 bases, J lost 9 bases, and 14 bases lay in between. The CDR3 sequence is CASSFGGGGKAFF. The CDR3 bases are TGTGCCAGCAGTTTCGGGGGGGGCGGGAAAGCTTTCTTT.

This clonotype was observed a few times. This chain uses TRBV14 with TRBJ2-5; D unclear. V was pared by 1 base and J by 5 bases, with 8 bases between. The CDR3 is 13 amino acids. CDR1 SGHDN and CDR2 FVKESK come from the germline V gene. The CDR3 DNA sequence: TGTGCCAGCAGCCAAGGGGCCGTCGAGACCCAGTACTTC. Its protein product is CASSQGAVETQYF.

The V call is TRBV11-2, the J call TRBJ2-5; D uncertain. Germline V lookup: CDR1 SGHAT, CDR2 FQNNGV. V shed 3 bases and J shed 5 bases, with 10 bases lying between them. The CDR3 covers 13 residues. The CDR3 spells CASSFEGWETQYF. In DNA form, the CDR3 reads TGTGCCAGCAGCTTTGAAGGTTGGGAGACCCAGTACTTC.

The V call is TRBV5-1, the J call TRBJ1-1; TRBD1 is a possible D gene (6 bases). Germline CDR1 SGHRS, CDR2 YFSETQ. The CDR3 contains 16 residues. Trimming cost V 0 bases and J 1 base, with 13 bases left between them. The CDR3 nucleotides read TGCGCCAGCAGCTTGGTACAGGGTGGGGGGAACACTGAAGCTTTCTTT. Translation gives CASSLVQGGGNTEAFF.

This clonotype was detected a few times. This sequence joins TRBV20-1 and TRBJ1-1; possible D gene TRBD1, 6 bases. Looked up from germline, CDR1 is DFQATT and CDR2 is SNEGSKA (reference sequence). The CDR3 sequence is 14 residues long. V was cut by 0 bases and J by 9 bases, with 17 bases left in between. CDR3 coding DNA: TGCAGTGCTAGAGATTTTCAGGGGCCGACAAAAGCTTTCTTT. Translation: CSARDFQGPTKAFF.

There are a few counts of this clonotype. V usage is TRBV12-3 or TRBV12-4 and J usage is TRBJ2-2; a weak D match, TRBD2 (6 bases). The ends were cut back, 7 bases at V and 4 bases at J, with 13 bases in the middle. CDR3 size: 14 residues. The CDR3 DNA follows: TGTGCCAGCACAGTGGGGGACTTCACCGGGGAGCTGTTTTTT. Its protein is CASTVGDFTGELFF.

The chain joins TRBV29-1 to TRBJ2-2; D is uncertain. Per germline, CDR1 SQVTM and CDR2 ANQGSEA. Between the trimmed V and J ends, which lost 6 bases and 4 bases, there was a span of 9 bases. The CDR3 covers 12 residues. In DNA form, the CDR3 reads TGCAGCGTCCGCCGGGTCACCGGGGAGCTGTTTTTT. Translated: CSVRRVTGELFF.

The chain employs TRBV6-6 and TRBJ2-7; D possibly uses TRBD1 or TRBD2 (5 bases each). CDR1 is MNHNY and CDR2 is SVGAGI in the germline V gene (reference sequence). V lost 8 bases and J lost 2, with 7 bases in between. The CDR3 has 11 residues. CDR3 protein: CASGDPYEQYF. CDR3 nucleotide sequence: TGTGCCAGCGGGGACCCCTACGAGCAGTACTTC.